These T cell receptor beta chains were read from a single sample in a study of CD8 T cells in ankylosing spondylitis. One entry per CDR3 protein results from TCRdb running MiXCR on the 5' RACE reads. Here the sample spans 37,000 or so distinct CDR3 sequences, approximately 15% being singletons. Sequenced: blood. The receptor set was obtained from a male donor with ankylosing spondylitis or in good health (not recorded which). Each CDR3 is given with its conserved first and last residue. D genes are given only for firm matches. The listing skips clone size in some rows; elsewhere it reads once, few, many or a size class.

J gene,clone size,D gene,V gene,CDR3 DNA,CDR3 protein
TRBJ1-4,NA,NA,TRBV6-6,TGTGCCAGCAGTTATTCTTACTACGAGGGTTTTGAAAAACTGTTTTTT,CASSYSYYEGFEKLFF
TRBJ1-1,few,NA,TRBV7-9,TGTGCCAGCAGCCCCCCGTTGGGGCCCCCTGAAGCTTTCTTT,CASSPPLGPPEAFF
TRBJ1-5,NA,NA,TRBV3-1,TGTGCCAGCAGCCAGACAGTCTATAGCAATCAGCCCCAGCATTTT,CASSQTVYSNQPQHF
TRBJ2-1,NA,NA,TRBV7-3,TGTGCCAGCAGTCCGACTAGTTTGCCCTACAATGAGCAGTTCTTC,CASSPTSLPYNEQFF
TRBJ2-2,NA,TRBD2,TRBV5-1,TGCGCCAGCAGTTTGGTGGCGGGAGTGAACACCGGGGAGCTGTTTTTT,CASSLVAGVNTGELFF
TRBJ2-1,few,TRBD1,TRBV29-1,TGCAGCGTTGAGACGACAGGGGGCAATGAGCAGTTCTTC,CSVETTGGNEQFF
TRBJ2-1,many,NA,TRBV20-1,TGCAGTGCTAGAGCTCGCTCCTACAATGAGCAGTTCTTC,CSARARSYNEQFF
TRBJ1-2,NA,NA,TRBV9,TGTGCCAGCAGTGGTTATGGCTACACCTTC,CASSGYGYTF
TRBJ1-1,few,NA,TRBV12-3/TRBV12-4,TGTGCCAGCAGTTTGTCCGAGAACACTGAAGCTTTCTTT,CASSLSENTEAFF
TRBJ2-1,NA,TRBD2,TRBV29-1,TGCAGCGTTGACAACCCTCTAGCGGGAGGGCCTGATCAGGAGCAGTTCTTC,CSVDNPLAGGPDQEQFF
TRBJ2-5,few,NA,TRBV29-1,TGCAGCGTTGGGTTTCGGGAGACCCAGTACTTC,CSVGFRETQYF
TRBJ2-3,NA,NA,TRBV28,TGTGCCAGCAGTTTATGGGGGGCCGGTGATACGCAGTATTTT,CASSLWGAGDTQYF
TRBJ1-6,NA,NA,TRBV5-4,TGTGCCAGCAGCTTGGTCTATAATTCACCCCTCCACTTT,CASSLVYNSPLHF
TRBJ1-1,few,NA,TRBV6-2/TRBV6-3,TGTGCCAGCAGGTCAGGGGTGACTGAAGCTTTCTTT,CASRSGVTEAFF
TRBJ2-3,NA,NA,TRBV20-1,TGCAGTGCCAGCGGGCGGGGGCCTAGCACAGATACGCAGTATTTT,CSASGRGPSTDTQYF
TRBJ2-1,few,NA,TRBV5-1,TGCGCCAGCAGCCGGCAACAGGGTGGGAGAAATGAGCAGTTCTTC,CASSRQQGGRNEQFF
TRBJ2-1,NA,TRBD2,TRBV20-1,TGCAGTGCTTATAGCGGGATGAAAAACAATGAGCAGTTCTTC,CSAYSGMKNNEQFF
TRBJ1-5,NA,TRBD1,TRBV5-5,TGTGCCAGCAGCCCCGACCAGGGGGATCAGCCCCAGCATTTT,CASSPDQGDQPQHF
TRBJ2-1,few,TRBD2,TRBV27,TGTGCCAGCAGCTTACGTCTAGCGGAGAATGAGCAGTTCTTC,CASSLRLAENEQFF
TRBJ2-2,NA,NA,TRBV7-9,TGTGCCAGCAGCTCCGAGGGACGGCTCACCGGGGAGCTGTTTTTT,CASSSEGRLTGELFF
TRBJ2-1,NA,NA,TRBV10-3,TGTGCCATCAGTGATGGGCGGGAATCCTACAATGAGCAGTTCTTC,CAISDGRESYNEQFF
TRBJ2-1,NA,NA,TRBV20-1,TGCAGTGCTACAGGGTACAATGAGCAGTTCTTC,CSATGYNEQFF
TRBJ2-6,once,NA,TRBV29-1,TGCAGCGTTGAAGACTTGAACTCTGGGGCCAACGTCCTGACTTTC,CSVEDLNSGANVLTF